This TCR beta chain was sequenced during a study of control samples from healthy donors and cancer patients. The CDR3 is 13 residues long. Germline assignment: CDR1 WNHNN and CDR2 SYGVQD (reference sequence). V was shortened by 2 bases and J by 2 bases, with 7 bases between the two germline ends. This table comes from immunoSEQ multiplex PCR, and its TCRdb copy is limited to in-frame clones, with some not included. The data show 160,000 or so clones, with roughly 94% seen just once and approximately 14% held by the top ten. The TCR was taken from a man in his 60s with colorectal cancer. This rearrangement joins TRBV10-1 to TRBJ2-7; maybe TRBD2 (5 bases). The material sequenced was PBMCs. In DNA, the CDR3 is TGCGCCAGCAGTGAGGAGGGAACCTACGAGCAGTACTTC. Translated, it gives CASSEEGTYEQYF.